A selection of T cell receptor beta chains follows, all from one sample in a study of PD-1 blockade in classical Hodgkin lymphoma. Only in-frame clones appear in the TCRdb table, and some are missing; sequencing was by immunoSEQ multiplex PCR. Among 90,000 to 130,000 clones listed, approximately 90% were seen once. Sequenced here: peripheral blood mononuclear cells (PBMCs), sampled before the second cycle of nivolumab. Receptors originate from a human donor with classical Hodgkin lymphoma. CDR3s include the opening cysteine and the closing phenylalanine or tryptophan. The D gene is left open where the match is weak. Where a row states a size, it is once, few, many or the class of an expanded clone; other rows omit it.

DNA: TGTGCCAGCAGTTACCTACAGGGGGCTTCCCAGCAGTTCTTC
CDR3: CASSYLQGASQQFF
V: TRBV6-5
J: TRBJ2-1
size: few
D: TRBD1

DNA: TGTGCCAGCAGTTTCCGGGTCAGTGGGCCAAACCGGTTCTATGGCTACACCTTC
CDR3: CASSFRVSGPNRFYGYTF
V: TRBV27
J: TRBJ1-2
size: .
D: .

DNA: TGTGCCAGCTCACCACTAGCGGGAGGGGCAGATACGCAGTATTTT
CDR3: CASSPLAGGADTQYF
V: TRBV18
J: TRBJ2-3
size: .
D: TRBD2

DNA: TGTGCCAGTAAGGGGGTTACCTACGAGCAGTACTTC
CDR3: CASKGVTYEQYF
V: TRBV19
J: TRBJ2-7
size: .
D: .

DNA: TGTGCCAGCAGTTTCTCGGCGTACCGTGAGCAGTTCTTC
CDR3: CASSFSAYREQFF
V: TRBV27
J: TRBJ2-1
size: .
D: .

DNA: TGTGCCAGTAGTATAGGGACAGGGGGTAGCATCTACGAGCAGTACTTC
CDR3: CASSIGTGGSIYEQYF
V: TRBV19
J: TRBJ2-7
size: .
D: TRBD1

DNA: TGTGCCAGCTCACCACGGGACAGGGTGGGCGAGCAGTACTTC
CDR3: CASSPRDRVGEQYF
V: TRBV18
J: TRBJ2-7
size: once
D: TRBD1

DNA: TGCGCCAGCAGCGATACCGGGGGTACCACTGAAGCTTTCTTT
CDR3: CASSDTGGTTEAFF
V: TRBV5-1
J: TRBJ1-1
size: few
D: .

DNA: TGTGCCAGCAGCTTTCGTTCGACCTACTCCTACGAGCAGTACTTC
CDR3: CASSFRSTYSYEQYF
V: TRBV27
J: TRBJ2-7
size: .
D: .

DNA: TGTGCCAGCAGCAATTCAGTGGGTCTTAGCACAGATACGCAGTATTTT
CDR3: CASSNSVGLSTDTQYF
V: TRBV7-9
J: TRBJ2-3
size: .
D: .

DNA: TGTGCCAGCAGCCGGCAGGGGAACACTGAAGCTTTCTTT
CDR3: CASSRQGNTEAFF
V: TRBV4-2
J: TRBJ1-1
size: .
D: .

DNA: TGCGCCAGCAGCCAAGAAGCCCCCCTACTAGCGGGAGCTTGCGAGCAGTACTTC
CDR3: CASSQEAPLLAGACEQYF
V: TRBV4-1
J: TRBJ2-7
size: .
D: TRBD2

DNA: TGTGCCAGCAGTTACGTGAATGCCAATCAGCCCCAGCATTTT
CDR3: CASSYVNANQPQHF
V: TRBV6-5
J: TRBJ1-5
size: .
D: .

DNA: TGTGCCAGCTCCCTGGAGCGAATGAACACCGGGGAGCTGTTTTTT
CDR3: CASSLERMNTGELFF
V: TRBV2
J: TRBJ2-2
size: .
D: .

DNA: TGCGCCAGCAGCCTACCGACAGGGGGTCAGCCCCAGCATTTT
CDR3: CASSLPTGGQPQHF
V: TRBV4-1
J: TRBJ1-5
size: few
D: TRBD1

DNA: TGCGCCAGCAGCGGTGGGGGGCCCACAGATACGCAGTATTTT
CDR3: CASSGGGPTDTQYF
V: TRBV5-1
J: TRBJ2-3
size: .
D: .

DNA: TGCAGCGTTTCCAGGGAAATGAACACTGAAGCTTTCTTT
CDR3: CSVSREMNTEAFF
V: TRBV29-1
J: TRBJ1-1
size: .
D: .

DNA: TGTGCCAGTAGTATCGGCGTCAGGGGACTAATCGAGCAGTACTTC
CDR3: CASSIGVRGLIEQYF
V: TRBV19
J: TRBJ2-7
size: .
D: .

DNA: TGCGCCAGCAGTGCTCTAGGACAGGGCGGCGAGCAGTACTTC
CDR3: CASSALGQGGEQYF
V: TRBV10-1
J: TRBJ2-7
size: .
D: TRBD1

DNA: TGCGCCAGCAGCAACACAGGGGCCCAAGAGACCCAGTACTTC
CDR3: CASSNTGAQETQYF
V: TRBV5-1
J: TRBJ2-5
size: .
D: TRBD1

DNA: TGTGCCAGCAGTTCACCCGATTCGACGGAGTACAGGGTTAGCAATCAGCCCCAGCATTTT
CDR3: CASSSPDSTEYRVSNQPQHF
V: TRBV28
J: TRBJ1-5
size: once
D: .

DNA: TGTGCCAGCAGTTCCCCCGTGCTAGCGGGAGGGCCCCACGAGCAGTACTTC
CDR3: CASSSPVLAGGPHEQYF
V: TRBV27
J: TRBJ2-7
size: .
D: TRBD2

DNA: TGTGCCAGCAGCTTAGCGGATGCTTTTGGCGAGCAGTACTTC
CDR3: CASSLADAFGEQYF
V: TRBV7-6
J: TRBJ2-7
size: once
D: .

DNA: TGTGCCAGCAGTGAATCAGGGAGAGGGGATTACGAGCAGTACTTC
CDR3: CASSESGRGDYEQYF
V: TRBV6-1
J: TRBJ2-7
size: .
D: .

DNA: TGCAGCGGACGGGGGGGCTCCTACAATGAGCAGTTCTTC
CDR3: CSGRGGSYNEQFF
V: TRBV29-1
J: TRBJ2-1
size: .
D: TRBD2

DNA: TGTGCCAGCAGCTTTAGCGGGAGTGGAGAGACCCAGTACTTC
CDR3: CASSFSGSGETQYF
V: TRBV5-6
J: TRBJ2-5
size: .
D: TRBD2

DNA: TGCGCCAGCAGCTTGTGGGGGGCGAACACCGGGGAGCTGTTTTTT
CDR3: CASSLWGANTGELFF
V: TRBV5-1
J: TRBJ2-2
size: .
D: .

DNA: TGTGCCATCAGTGAGAGAGGACTAGCGCTATACGAGCAGTACTTC
CDR3: CAISERGLALYEQYF
V: TRBV10-3
J: TRBJ2-7
size: .
D: TRBD2

DNA: TGTGCCAGCAGTTTATCCCCTTTGGCACACAATCAGCCCCAGCATTTT
CDR3: CASSLSPLAHNQPQHF
V: TRBV28
J: TRBJ1-5
size: .
D: .

DNA: TGTGCCATCAGTGAGCAGCGGGAACCCTACGAGCAGTACTTC
CDR3: CAISEQREPYEQYF
V: TRBV10-3
J: TRBJ2-7
size: .
D: TRBD2

DNA: TGTGCCAGCAGCCGAGACAGCGCCTTACAGTACTTC
CDR3: CASSRDSALQYF
V: TRBV6-1
J: TRBJ2-4
size: .
D: .

DNA: TGTGCCACTACCGAGGGTCCAGGGACAAAACAGTACTTC
CDR3: CATTEGPGTKQYF
V: TRBV6-5
J: TRBJ2-7
size: .
D: .

DNA: TGTGCCAGCAGCCCAGGGACTAGCCGCCTAAATGAGCAGTTCTTC
CDR3: CASSPGTSRLNEQFF
V: TRBV7-2
J: TRBJ2-1
size: .
D: TRBD2

DNA: TGCGCCAGCAGCCGTCAGGATAATCCTTCCTACGAGCAGTACTTC
CDR3: CASSRQDNPSYEQYF
V: TRBV4-1
J: TRBJ2-7
size: .
D: .

DNA: TGTGCCAGCAGTGCCGGACACCAAATCCAGCCCCAGCATTTT
CDR3: CASSAGHQIQPQHF
V: TRBV2
J: TRBJ1-5
size: .
D: .

DNA: TGCGCCAGCAGCTTGATTTTGTCGGCTATGAACACTGAAGCTTTCTTT
CDR3: CASSLILSAMNTEAFF
V: TRBV5-1
J: TRBJ1-1
size: .
D: .

DNA: TGCGCCAGCAGCTTGTCTGGGACAGGGAACTATGGCTACACCTTC
CDR3: CASSLSGTGNYGYTF
V: TRBV5-1
J: TRBJ1-2
size: .
D: TRBD1

DNA: TGTGCCAGCAGTTACTCGGGCGTCGGTGCCTACGAGCAGTACTTC
CDR3: CASSYSGVGAYEQYF
V: TRBV6-5
J: TRBJ2-7
size: .
D: .

DNA: TGTGCCAGCAGCCTTAGGGATTCTCTCGGCAATGAGCAGTTCTTC
CDR3: CASSLRDSLGNEQFF
V: TRBV11-2
J: TRBJ2-1
size: .
D: .

DNA: TGTGCCAGCAGTTACTCGTCGGTTAGCGGGTCAAGCGAGCAGTACTTC
CDR3: CASSYSSVSGSSEQYF
V: TRBV6-5
J: TRBJ2-7
size: .
D: TRBD2

DNA: TGTGCCACCAGCAGAGATCGGACGGGACTAGCAACCTACGAGCAGTACTTC
CDR3: CATSRDRTGLATYEQYF
V: TRBV15
J: TRBJ2-7
size: .
D: TRBD2

DNA: TGTGCCAGCTCACCTGGGACTAGCGGGAGATACGGGGAGCTGTTTTTT
CDR3: CASSPGTSGRYGELFF
V: TRBV18
J: TRBJ2-2
size: .
D: TRBD2

DNA: TGTGCCAGCAGCCAAGTTGGGGCAGGGAGGGGAGTTAGCGACGAGCAGTACTTC
CDR3: CASSQVGAGRGVSDEQYF
V: TRBV7-9
J: TRBJ2-7
size: .
D: TRBD2

DNA: TGTGCCAGCAGTCCCGGACCCTCGCAGGATACGCAGTATTTT
CDR3: CASSPGPSQDTQYF
V: TRBV7-2
J: TRBJ2-3
size: .
D: .